This entry is about one TCR beta chain. The sample originates from a study of blood T cell repertoires in COVID-19. Whole-study context: Acute-phase and convalescent COVID-19 samples originated in the United States, Italy and Spain. In each case, the material was cDNA or gDNA derived from T cells, B-cell-depleted T cells, or PBMCs.

In the authors' workflow: Nucleated cell counts were estimated from reference gene primer amplification. Sequencing used immunoSEQ multiplex PCR; TCRdb keeps in-frame clones, though not all of them. V, J and clone size are taken as reported in that table, and D and trimming were inferred from the DNA itself. The table includes 60,000 to 75,000 clones, more than 80% detected once. The V gene's germline CDR1 is SGHDN and CDR2 FVKESK. V lost 4 bases and J 12 bases, leaving 16 bases between the germline ends. The CDR3 contains 13 residues. The specimen sequenced was peripheral blood. The chain combines TRBV14 with TRBJ2-1, with a weak D call TRBD1 (5 bases). This receptor was taken from a woman older than 75 with active or convalescent COVID-19. Here the CDR3 reads CASSPLGLSTQFF. DNA of the CDR3: TGTGCCAGCAGCCCCTTGGGGCTCTCTACGCAGTTCTTC.